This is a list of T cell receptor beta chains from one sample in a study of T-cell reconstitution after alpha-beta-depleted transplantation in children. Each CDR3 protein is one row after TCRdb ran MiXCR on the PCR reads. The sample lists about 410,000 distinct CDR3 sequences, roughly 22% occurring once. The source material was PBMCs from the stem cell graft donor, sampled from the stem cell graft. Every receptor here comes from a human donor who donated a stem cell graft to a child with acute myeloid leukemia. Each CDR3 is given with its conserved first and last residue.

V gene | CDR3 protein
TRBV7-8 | CASSSGTGGNTEAFF
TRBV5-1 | CASNLQGNYNEQFF
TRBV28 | CASTGGTGNTIYF
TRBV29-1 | CSADRGGTFDEQFF
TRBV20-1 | CSARLAFSYEQYF
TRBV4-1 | CASSREGLAAYNEQFF
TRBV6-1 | CASAMDRSNQPQHF
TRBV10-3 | CAIKGTAGGQETQYF
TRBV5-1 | CASSLEVAGMSQSYNEQFF
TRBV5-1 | CASSPHVFSYGYTF
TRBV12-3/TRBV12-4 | CASMSRSHEQFF
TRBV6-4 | CAILHSLLVIYEQYF
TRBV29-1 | CSAYPGPTEAFF
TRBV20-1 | CSASDRGQLYNEQFF
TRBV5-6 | CASSGKSTDTQYF
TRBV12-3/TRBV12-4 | CASRTSGTDGELFF
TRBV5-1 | CASSAGQGGPFSYEQYF
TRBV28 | CASSLTFSSYEQYF
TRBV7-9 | CASTPSGLAVWTDTQYF
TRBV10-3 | CAISFDGPAYNSPLHF
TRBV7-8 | CASSLGASGVSYNEQFF
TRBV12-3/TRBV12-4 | CASSPGMEGYEQYF
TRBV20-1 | CSARPNTEAFF
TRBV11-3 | CASSRLATTDTQYF
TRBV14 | CASSPLGSRNEQFF
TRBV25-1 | CASSEGDSRGEAFF
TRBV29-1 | CSVSGSLSYEQYF